Each of the 30 T cell receptor beta chains below was sequenced from the same sample in a study of cytomegalovirus exposure and HLA in healthy donors. PCR primers comprised 60 Vbeta and 13 Jbeta primers. This table comes from immunoSEQ multiplex PCR, and its TCRdb copy is limited to in-frame clones, with some not included. The sample consists of 150,000 to 200,000 clones, about 81% of them appearing once. Sequenced material: PBMCs. Receptor source: a woman in her thirties in good health and CMV-seronegative.

The J gene is TRBJ2-4, the V gene TRBV7-8, with 8 bases aligning to TRBD1. Unmatched junction bases numbered 11, after V lost 5 bases and J lost 2 bases. There are 17 residues in the CDR3. Looked up from germline, CDR1 is SGHVS and CDR2 is FQNEAQ. Here the CDR3 DNA reads TGTGCCAGCAGCCTCACCTACAGGGGGTCTCCCAAAAACATTCAGTACTTC. Protein product: CASSLTYRGSPKNIQYF. Looking up the rest from reference TRBV7-8 and TRBJ2-4 gives the full variable domain: GAGVSQSPRYKVAKRGQDVALRCDPISGHVSLFWYQQALGQGPEFLTYFQNEAQLDKSGLPSDRFFAERPEGSVSTLKIQRTQQEDSAVYLCASSLTYRGSPKNIQYFGAGTRLSVL.

This chain uses TRBV7-2 with TRBJ2-3, with 12 bases lining up with TRBD2. The length of the CDR3 is 17 residues. V was pared by 6 bases and J by 3 bases, with 10 bases of the junction left unmatched. CDR1 SGHTA and CDR2 FQGNSA come from the germline V gene. In nucleotides, the CDR3 is TGTGCCAGCAGTACGGGACTAGCGGGCCCCAGGACAGATACGCAGTATTTT. Encoded protein: CASSTGLAGPRTDTQYF.

As to this clone: One junction end does not reproduce the germline sequence, and a read error may be involved. The CDR3 DNA follows: TGTTCCAGCAGCTTAGCCCGGCAGGGTAACAATGAGCAGTTCTTC. Residues: CSSSLARQGNNEQFF. This chain uses TRBV7-9 with TRBJ2-1, with a tentative D call TRBD1 (5 bases). CDR3 length: 15 amino acids. The V gene's germline CDR1 is SEHNR and CDR2 FQNEAQ (reference sequence). The whole variable domain, filled in from reference TRBV7-9 and TRBJ2-1, reads DTGVSQNPRHKITKRGQNVTFRCDPISEHNRLYWYRQTLGQGPEFLTYFQNEAQLEKSRLLSDRFSAERPKGSFSTLEIQRTEQGDSAMYLCSSSLARQGNNEQFFGPGTRLTVL.

This clone was recorded once. The chain uses TRBV12-1 and TRBJ2-2; TRBD2, the table's D call, lacks a check against the DNA. TRBV12-1 is classified as a pseudogene. CDR3 size: 18 residues. CDR3 bases: TGTGCCAGCAGCGTACCACGCAGGGGAGCGGGAGAGCACCGGGGAGCTGTTTTT. Translating gives CASSVPRRGAGEHRGAVF.

The chain couples TRBV7-2 to TRBJ1-6; no definite D call. V lost 5 bases to trimming and J lost 4 bases, with 15 bases between them. CDR1 and CDR2 from the germline V gene are SGHTA and FQGNSA. The CDR3 sequence is 16 residues long. CDR3 residues: CASSRAAGSYNSPLHF. The DNA of the CDR3 is TGTGCCAGCAGCCGGGCCGCGGGTTCGTATAATTCACCCCTCCACTTT.

The rearrangement joins TRBV7-2 to TRBJ2-3; 8 bases map to TRBD2. The CDR3 runs to 17 residues. From germline, CDR1 is SGHTA and CDR2 FQGNSA. The J segment lost 6 bases and the V segment lost 2 bases, leaving 13 bases of the junction unmatched. The CDR3: CASSLFASGGPTDTQYF. CDR3 DNA: TGTGCCAGCAGCTTATTTGCCAGCGGGGGACCCACGGATACGCAGTATTTT.

This clone has only a few counts. The V call is TRBV14, the J call TRBJ2-5, with 7 bases identical to TRBD2. The trim removed 1 base at V and 5 bases at J, leaving 10 bases unmatched. CDR1 is SGHDN and CDR2 is FVKESK in the germline V gene. The CDR3 totals 16 residues. The DNA for the CDR3 is TGTGCCAGCAGCCAAGGATCAGGGACTAAGCTGGAGACCCAGTACTTC. Translated: CASSQGSGTKLETQYF.

The V gene is TRBV29-1, the J gene TRBJ2-7, with 7 bases fitting TRBD2. This CDR3 is 14 amino acids long. Trimming took 1 base from V and 2 from J; bases not matched to a gene: 5. Germline V gives CDR1 SQVTM, CDR2 ANQGSEA. The CDR3 sequence is CSVEGAGPPYEQYF. In nucleotides, the CDR3 is TGCAGCGTTGAAGGAGCGGGGCCCCCCTACGAGCAGTACTTC.

A few counts support this clone. The chain employs TRBV30 and TRBJ2-7, with 9 bases that match TRBD2. With 5 bases clipped from V and 6 bases from J, the junction kept 8 bases outside the gene matches. Germline-derived CDR1 and CDR2 are GTSNPN and SVGIG (reference sequence). The length of the CDR3 is 13 residues. The CDR3 region is CAWASGRSGEQYF. The CDR3, as DNA: TGTGCCTGGGCCAGCGGGAGGTCGGGCGAGCAGTACTTC.

V gene TRBV6-6 combines with J gene TRBJ2-2; D is possibly TRBD1 (5 bases). The CDR3 is 15 amino acids. Trimming took 10 bases from V and 0 from J, leaving 15 bases between them. The germline V gene encodes CDR1 MNHNY and CDR2 SVGAGI (reference sequence). This CDR3 reads CAINRYQTNTGELFF. CDR3 DNA sequence: TGTGCCATCAACAGGTACCAAACGAACACCGGGGAGCTGTTTTTT.

The rearrangement uses TRBV6-5 and TRBJ1-5; D may be TRBD1 (5 bases). CDR3 size: 14 residues. The ends were cut back, 5 bases at V and 4 bases at J, with 12 bases in the middle. Germline CDR1 reads MNHEY; CDR2 reads SVGAGI. As DNA, the CDR3 is TGTGCCAGCAGTCCGACAGCCACTAATCAGCCCCAGCATTTT. Protein product: CASSPTATNQPQHF.

This clone was counted a single time. The V call is TRBV28, the J call TRBJ1-5; 8 bases fit TRBD1. Losses at the gene ends were 4 bases for V and 2 bases for J; bases not matched to a gene: 4. Germline CDR1 MDHEN, CDR2 SYDVKM. CDR3 size: 15 residues. CDR3 sequence (DNA): TGTGCCAGCAGTTCCCAGGGGGCGGGCAATCAGCCCCAGCATTTT. Translation: CASSSQGAGNQPQHF. Looking up the rest from reference TRBV28 and TRBJ1-5 gives the full variable domain: DVKVTQSSRYLVKRTGEKVFLECVQDMDHENMFWYRQDPGLGLRLIYFSYDVKMKEKGDIPEGYSVSREKKERFSLILESASTNQTSMYLCASSSQGAGNQPQHFGDGTRLSIL.

This clone was recorded only once. The rearrangement links TRBV7-9 to TRBJ2-5; no clear D. Germline assignment: CDR1 SEHNR and CDR2 FQNEAQ (reference sequence). The CDR3 is 15 residues long. V lost 7 bases and J 5 bases, leaving 20 bases between the germline ends. CDR3 sequence (DNA): TGTGCCAGCACCCCTTCCGGCAGAGGAAAGGAGACCCAGTACTTC. Its protein product is CASTPSGRGKETQYF. Together with reference TRBV7-9 and TRBJ2-5, the CDR3 gives the full variable domain: DTGVSQNPRHKITKRGQNVTFRCDPISEHNRLYWYRQTLGQGPEFLTYFQNEAQLEKSRLLSDRFSAERPKGSFSTLEIQRTEQGDSAMYLCASTPSGRGKETQYFGPGTRLLVL.

Here the CDR3 reads CASSDRYTGELFF. The CDR3, as DNA: TGTGCCAGCAGTGACAGGTACACCGGGGAGCTGTTTTTT. V gene TRBV2 combines with J gene TRBJ2-2; no clear D gene. Per germline, CDR1 SNHLY and CDR2 FYNNEI. V gave up 3 bases and J gave up 3 bases, with 5 bases separating them. The CDR3 extends over 13 amino acids.

V usage is TRBV6-6 and J usage is TRBJ2-7, with D perhaps matching TRBD1 (5 bases). Trimming pared 5 bases from V and 5 bases from J, leaving 16 bases between. This CDR3 has 14 residues. The germline V gene encodes CDR1 MNHNY and CDR2 SVGAGI (reference sequence). CDR3 nucleotide sequence: TGTGCCAGCAGTGACAGCCGCCCTGGGGACGAGCAGTACTTC. Translated: CASSDSRPGDEQYF.

The CDR3 is CASRKDTVEAFF. As DNA, the CDR3 is TGCGCCAGCAGAAAGGACACCGTTGAAGCTTTCTTT. This chain connects TRBV5-1 to TRBJ1-1, with D tentatively TRBD1 (5 bases). V was pared by 5 bases and J by 7 bases, with 12 bases between. CDR3 length: 12 amino acids. Per germline, CDR1 SGHRS and CDR2 YFSETQ.

This chain links TRBV7-8 with TRBJ1-5, with 10 nucleotides matching TRBD1. The length of the CDR3 is 16 residues. The V gene's germline CDR1 is SGHVS and CDR2 FQNEAQ. After removal of 2 bases from V and 1 base from J, the junction contained 2 bases not matched to a gene. CDR3 in DNA: TGTGCCAGCAGCTTATCGACAGGGGGCAGCAATCAGCCCCAGCATTTT. This codes for CASSLSTGGSNQPQHF.

The chain combines TRBV5-1 with TRBJ2-1, with 11 bases that match TRBD2. Trimming removed 4 bases from V and 5 bases from J; junction bases left unmatched: 5. The CDR3 runs to 15 residues. Germline CDR1 and CDR2: SGHRS and YFSETQ. The CDR3 loop reads CASSMGLAAHNEQFF. In DNA form, the CDR3 reads TGCGCCAGCAGCATGGGACTAGCGGCCCACAATGAGCAGTTCTTC.

With regard to this clone: The junction shows a germline mismatch at one end, possibly a read error. The chain recombines TRBV9 with TRBJ1-1; TRBD1 agrees at 9 bases. CDR1 and CDR2 (germline): SGDLS, YYNGEE. This CDR3 contains 16 residues. CDR3 coding DNA: TGTGCCAGCAGCCCTGGACAGGGGAACGTAGGAACTGAAGTTTTCTTT. Its protein is CASSPGQGNVGTEVFF.

The chain joins TRBV6-1 to TRBJ1-1; D perhaps matches TRBD1 (6 bases). Germline V gene sequence: CDR1 MNHNS, CDR2 SASEGT. The CDR3 totals 12 residues. Trimming left V 10 bases short and J 1 base short, with 10 bases between. DNA of the CDR3: TGTGCCATCGGGACAAAGAACACTGAAGCTTTCTTT. Amino acid sequence: CAIGTKNTEAFF.

The rearrangement joins TRBV28 to TRBJ2-7, with D possibly matching TRBD1 (7 bases). CDR3 length: 12 amino acids. Germline-derived CDR1 and CDR2 are MDHEN and SYDVKM. CDR3 in DNA: TGTCCCCTTTCGAGACAGGGAGGCGAGCAGTACTTC. It translates to CPLSRQGGEQYF.

The chain joins TRBV2 to TRBJ1-2; tentatively, D is TRBD1 (5 bases). Between the trimmed V and J ends, which lost 2 bases and 7 bases, there was a span of 8 bases. Germline V gives CDR1 SNHLY, CDR2 FYNNEI. The CDR3 spans 12 residues. The CDR3 loop reads CASSEQGGGYTF. The DNA of the CDR3 is TGTGCCAGCAGTGAACAGGGCGGTGGCTACACCTTC.

This rearrangement joins TRBV9 to TRBJ2-5; possibly TRBD1 for D (6 bases). The tail of the sequence fits TRBJ2-7 better, so the J call may be wrong. Germline V lookup: CDR1 SGDLS, CDR2 YYNGEE. The CDR3 is 15 residues long. CDR3 amino acids: CASSLSQDRHYEQYF. CDR3 bases: TGTGCCAGCAGCCTCAGTCAGGACAGACACTACGAGCAGTACTTC.

The J gene is TRBJ1-5, the V gene TRBV19, with TRBD1 matching 8 bases. Looked up from germline, CDR1 is LNHDA and CDR2 is SQIVND (reference sequence). The CDR3 is 15 amino acids. V was pared by 6 bases and J by 2 bases, with 6 bases of the junction left unmatched. The CDR3 DNA follows: TGTGCCAGTAGACGGACAGGGCAGGGCAATCAGCCCCAGCATTTT. Translation gives CASRRTGQGNQPQHF.

The J gene is TRBJ2-1, the V gene TRBV6-5, with D possibly being TRBD2 (6 bases). Germline loops: CDR1 MNHEY, CDR2 SVGAGI. V dropped 4 bases and J dropped 0 bases, with 13 bases sitting between them. This CDR3 is built from 16 residues. CDR3: CASSLSGSSSYNEQFF. The CDR3 nucleotides are TGTGCCAGCAGTTTGAGCGGGTCCTCCTCCTACAATGAGCAGTTCTTC.

The genes are TRBV29-1 and TRBJ2-1; possible D gene TRBD1, 6 bases. Trimming pared 7 bases from V and 0 bases from J, leaving 13 bases between. The length of the CDR3 is 14 residues. Germline CDR1 reads SQVTM; CDR2 reads ANQGSEA. The CDR3 is CSGNVGASYNEQFF. CDR3 nucleotides: TGCAGCGGGAATGTGGGGGCCTCCTACAATGAGCAGTTCTTC.

This sequence joins TRBV12-5 and TRBJ2-3; 7 nucleotides match TRBD1. The CDR3 length is 14 residues. The V gene end was trimmed by 6 bases and the J gene end by 6 bases; junction bases not matched to a gene: 9. CDR1 is LGHNT, CDR2 FRNRAP, per germline. As DNA, the CDR3 is TGTGCTAGTGGCCGGGACAGCCTGGGGGATACGCAGTATTTT. The encoded protein is CASGRDSLGDTQYF.

This clone was seen only a few times. The rearrangement uses TRBV6-5 and TRBJ1-1; D unclear. CDR1 is MNHEY and CDR2 is SVGAGI in the germline V gene. The CDR3 contains 15 residues. Trimming shortened V by 0 bases and J by 0 bases, and 8 bases separated the two germline ends. The CDR3 sequence is CASSYSRGMNTEAFF. The DNA of the CDR3 is TGTGCCAGCAGTTACTCCAGAGGGATGAACACTGAAGCTTTCTTT.

V usage is TRBV4-3 and J usage is TRBJ1-6; D gene ambiguous. Germline CDR1 LGHNA, CDR2 YSLEER. The V end lost 1 base, the J end lost 5 bases, and 18 bases lay between the germline ends. CDR3 size: 18 residues. The CDR3: CASSQGGLRTPNNSPLHF. CDR3 sequence (DNA): TGCGCCAGCAGCCAAGGCGGGCTCCGGACCCCTAATAATTCACCCCTCCACTTT.

This clone was seen more than once but under ten times. The rearrangement joins TRBV18 to TRBJ2-1; the match to TRBD2 covers 7 bases. Trimming removed 3 bases from V and 8 bases from J; junction bases left unmatched: 7. The CDR3 length is 14 residues. Germline CDR1 reads KGHSH; CDR2 reads LQKENI. CDR3 coding DNA: TGTGCCAGCTCACCCGGGAGGACTAGAGATGAGCAGTTCTTC. It encodes CASSPGRTRDEQFF.